The 5 T cell receptor beta chains reported below all come from one sample, sequenced in a study of T-cell reconstitution after alpha-beta-depleted transplantation in children. Unique molecular identifiers were incorporated when the TCRbeta library was constructed. TCRdb analysed the PCR reads with MiXCR anew, one entry per CDR3 protein. Of hundreds of thousands of distinct CDR3 sequences in the sample, around 15% are singletons; the top ten hold roughly 5%. The source was PBMCs, mostly from graft donor cells, collected 360 days after TCRalphabeta/CD19-depleted stem cell transplant. The receptors shown here come from a male patient younger than 18 who had a stem cell transplant for acute lymphoblastic leukemia, so the T cells may come from the graft donor.

The chain combines TRBV2 with TRBJ1-5; D is unclear. The ends were cut back, 2 bases at V and 10 bases at J, with 12 bases in the middle. The CDR3 is 13 residues long. CDR1 is SNHLY and CDR2 is FYNNEI in the germline V gene. CDR3 loop: CASSERPIGPQHF. The CDR3 DNA is TGTGCCAGCAGTGAACGGCCCATCGGCCCCCAGCATTTT.

The chain couples TRBV5-1 to TRBJ2-7; weak D call: TRBD1 (5 bases). The CDR3 totals 15 residues. The V gene lost 4 bases and the J gene lost 4 bases, with 18 bases spanning the gap. Germline V lookup: CDR1 SGHRS, CDR2 YFSETQ. The CDR3 DNA reads as TGCGCCAGCAGCGTGACAGCTACTCGGGTTTACGAGCAGTACTTC. The encoded protein is CASSVTATRVYEQYF.

V gene TRBV13 combines with J gene TRBJ1-2; D remains unclear. CDR1 and CDR2 (germline): PRHDT, FYEKMQ (reference sequence). The CDR3 covers 15 residues. Between the trimmed V and J ends, which lost 2 bases and 4 bases, there was a span of 14 bases. Here the CDR3 reads CASSLSLYGGYGYTF. CDR3 in DNA: TGTGCCAGCAGCTTATCCCTCTACGGCGGCTATGGCTACACCTTC.

This clonotype was seen ten or more times. V usage is TRBV12-3 or TRBV12-4 and J usage is TRBJ2-3; D gene uncertain. The CDR3 runs 11 residues. The V end was cut by 5 bases, the J end by 6 bases, with 6 bases between. This CDR3 reads CASSNKDTQYF. As DNA, the CDR3 is TGTGCCAGCAGTAACAAGGATACGCAGTATTTT.

This chain links TRBV4-1 with TRBJ2-5; the D gene is possibly TRBD1 (5 bases). The CDR3 loop spans 14 amino acids. Germline CDR1 MGHRA, CDR2 YSYEKL. V lost 3 bases, J lost 1 base, and 9 bases lay in between. The CDR3 region is CASSHRQPQETQYF. CDR3 coding DNA: TGCGCCAGCAGCCACAGACAGCCCCAAGAGACCCAGTACTTC.